This TCR beta chain was found in a study of blood T cell dynamics during melanoma immunotherapy. Concerning this clone: Its antigen is unidentified. An end of the junction differs from the germline gene, which may be a read error.

Study-wide findings and caveats: The study could not tell melanoma-specific clones from general immune activation.

The method was immunoSEQ multiplex PCR; TCRdb's version includes in-frame clones alone and lacks a portion of them. The sample shows 11,000 or so clones, approximately 88% of them seen only once. There are 11 residues in the CDR3. Germline V CDR1 and CDR2: DFQATT, SNEGSKA (reference sequence). As for time point: week 3, after first cycle of checkpoint inhibitor. No patient had earlier systemic cancer treatment, concurrent immunosuppressants, or another active cancer. This sequence originates from a human donor with melanoma. V and J are TRBV20-1 and TRBJ2-7; D is perhaps TRBD1 or TRBD2 (5 bases each). The sample consisted of blood, taken from a patient treated with checkpoint blockade. The CDR3 loop reads CSARIYGTSFF. CDR3 coding DNA: TGCAGTGCCCGGATTTATGGGACCTCCTTCTTC.